A selection of T cell receptor beta chains follows, all from one sample in a study of blood T cell repertoires in COVID-19. Libraries were prepared by immunoSEQ multiplex PCR; TCRdb keeps only in-frame clonotypes and omits some of them. The repertoire has 55,000 to 75,000 clones, 65% to 85% of them found once; the top ten carry around 9.1%. Sequenced input: peripheral blood. These receptors all stem from a man older than 75 with COVID-19, enrolled during active disease. CDR3s include the opening cysteine and the closing phenylalanine or tryptophan.

V	J	CDR3
TRBV19	TRBJ1-5	CASSIGRQGQPQHF
TRBV5-1	TRBJ2-1	CASSIQGADEQFF
TRBV9	TRBJ2-5	CASSVTTTTTQETQYF
TRBV7-6	TRBJ2-1	CASSLTTEGGRGQFF
TRBV7-2	TRBJ2-5	CASKGTYQGETQYF
TRBV30	TRBJ1-1	CAWSVQAEAFF
TRBV9	TRBJ2-5	CASSVAQSAGQETQYF
TRBV5-1	TRBJ2-3	CASSPGLVPNQDTQYF
TRBV29-1	TRBJ1-1	CSVDRQGKGTEAFF
TRBV3-1/TRBV3-2	TRBJ2-1	CASSQDGLLYNEQFF
TRBV5-5	TRBJ1-5	CASSLGQPNQPQHF
TRBV11-2	TRBJ2-5	CASSLAGVGTQYF
TRBV7-9	TRBJ1-5	CASSPQGGSNQPQHF
TRBV6-2/TRBV6-3	TRBJ2-3	CASSYSPGGGSDTQYF
TRBV6-6	TRBJ2-5	CASSTSQSRETQYF
TRBV25-1	TRBJ2-5	CASTLAGVETQYF
TRBV27	TRBJ1-6	CASAYNPGQTNSPLHF
TRBV5-5	TRBJ1-3	CASRRDSSGNTIYF
TRBV18	TRBJ1-2	CASSKPPGGYTF
TRBV28	TRBJ2-3	CASRLTSGGTDTQYF
TRBV4-1	TRBJ2-3	CASSRTWAGGGDTQYF
TRBV19	TRBJ1-4	CASSIDHVAAEKLFF
TRBV30	TRBJ1-4	CAWSVEGGYEKLFF
TRBV27	TRBJ1-2	CASSSLTAIYGYTF
TRBV4-1	TRBJ1-6	CASSQERQAYSPLHF
TRBV12-3/TRBV12-4	TRBJ1-4	CASGGQGGEKLFF
TRBV29-1	TRBJ2-1	CSVDGFQGVGIF